Listed below are T cell receptor beta chains from one sample, sequenced in a study of T cells in Graves' hyperthyroidism and ophthalmopathy. Each CDR3 protein is one row after TCRdb ran MiXCR on the multiplex PCR reads. The table has hundreds of thousands of distinct CDR3 sequences, 12% to 15% seen once; the top ten hold roughly a fifth. Sequencing input: blood. These receptors all come from a woman aged 55-69 years with Graves' ophthalmopathy. Each CDR3 is given with its conserved first and last residue. D genes are given only for firm matches. Where a row states a size, it is once, few, many or the class of an expanded clone; other rows omit it.

DNA | CDR3 | D | size | J | V
TGCGCCAGCAGCTGGGGACTAGCGGGGTACACAGATACGCAGTATTTT | CASSWGLAGYTDTQYF | TRBD2 | . | TRBJ2-3 | TRBV5-1
TGCAGTGGCTTAGCGGGAGCCCCCAATGAGCAGTTCTTC | CSGLAGAPNEQFF | TRBD2 | . | TRBJ2-1 | TRBV20-1
TGTGCCAGCAGTGGGGGGGGGCTGGGACGGAGAGATACGCAGTATTTT | CASSGGGLGRRDTQYF | . | . | TRBJ2-3 | TRBV6-1
TGTGCCACCAGTGAGACTTACTCCTACAATGAGCAGTTCTTC | CATSETYSYNEQFF | . | many | TRBJ2-1 | TRBV24-1
TGTGCCAGTGCCTCCACGGGGGCGGGAGATACGCAGTATTTT | CASASTGAGDTQYF | . | many | TRBJ2-3 | TRBV2
TGTGCCAGCAGCGCACAGAGCCCCGGGGAGCTGTTTTTT | CASSAQSPGELFF | . | many | TRBJ2-2 | TRBV11-2
TGTGCCAGCAGCCAAGTCGGAGGGCCGAGCTCTGGAAACACCACATATTTT | CASSQVGGPSSGNTTYF | . | few | TRBJ1-3 | TRBV3-1
TGCAGTGCTGGGGCCACGACTCGAGCCGGGGAGACCCAGTACTTC | CSAGATTRAGETQYF | . | many | TRBJ2-5 | TRBV20-1
TGTGCCAGCAAGGTAGCGGGAGGGTCTGGGGCCAACGTCCTGACTTTC | CASKVAGGSGANVLTF | TRBD2 | few | TRBJ2-6 | TRBV28
TGTGCCAGCAGCTCGGGACGGGATCAGCCCCAGCATTTT | CASSSGRDQPQHF | . | many | TRBJ1-5 | TRBV5-4
TGTGCCAGCAGCCCCCTCTTTGGGGGAAGTAGGGAGACCCAGTACTTC | CASSPLFGGSRETQYF | . | . | TRBJ2-5 | TRBV3-1
TGTGCCACCAGTGATTCTGGGGACTCCCGGGGCAATGAGCAGTTCTTC | CATSDSGDSRGNEQFF | . | many | TRBJ2-1 | TRBV24-1
TGCAGTGCTTACACAGGGACCACAGATACGCAGTATTTT | CSAYTGTTDTQYF | . | . | TRBJ2-3 | TRBV20-1
TGTGCCACCGAGATGGGACTAGCGGGAGACTACGAGCAGTACTTC | CATEMGLAGDYEQYF | TRBD2 | few | TRBJ2-7 | TRBV6-1
TGTGCCAGCAGAAAAGAGGGGGCCTACGAGCAGTACTTC | CASRKEGAYEQYF | . | many | TRBJ2-7 | TRBV12-3/TRBV12-4
TGTGCCAGCAGCTTAGAGGCAGCTTACTACGAGCAGTACTTC | CASSLEAAYYEQYF | . | . | TRBJ2-7 | TRBV7-2
TGCAGTGCTAGACCTCCCCTGTCTAGAGACGGGACAGGGGAGACCCAGTACTTC | CSARPPLSRDGTGETQYF | TRBD1 | few | TRBJ2-5 | TRBV20-1
TGTGCCAGCAGTCGCGGGACCCAGAGTGTAACAACTAATGAAAAACTGTTTTTT | CASSRGTQSVTTNEKLFF | . | . | TRBJ1-4 | TRBV28
TGCAGTGCCAGCTATGAGACTACCACTCAAGAGACCCAGTACTTC | CSASYETTTQETQYF | . | . | TRBJ2-5 | TRBV20-1
TGCGCCAGCAGCTTACTAGCGGGGAACACCGGGGAGCTGTTTTTT | CASSLLAGNTGELFF | TRBD2 | many | TRBJ2-2 | TRBV5-1
TGTGCCAGCAAAACCTCCGGGGGCACTGAAGCTTTCTTT | CASKTSGGTEAFF | . | many | TRBJ1-1 | TRBV12-3/TRBV12-4
TGTGCCAGCAGCACCTACAGGGGGAACACTGAAGCTTTCTTT | CASSTYRGNTEAFF | TRBD1 | many | TRBJ1-1 | TRBV7-2
TGTGCCAGCAGTGATACGGGCAGGGTACTCACAGATACGCAGTATTTT | CASSDTGRVLTDTQYF | . | many | TRBJ2-3 | TRBV25-1
TGTGCCAGCAACTCACTCCGGGACGGAGCTAACTATGGCTACACCTTC | CASNSLRDGANYGYTF | . | . | TRBJ1-2 | TRBV6-1
TGTGCCAGCTCACCGGTACTAGCAGAAGAGACCCAGTACTTC | CASSPVLAEETQYF | . | many | TRBJ2-5 | TRBV18
TGTGCCAGCAGCGCTTCTCCGGACCCGACCTACGAGCAGTACTTC | CASSASPDPTYEQYF | . | few | TRBJ2-7 | TRBV9
TGTGCCAGCAGTAGCGAACAGGGATACAATCAGCCCCAGCATTTT | CASSSEQGYNQPQHF | . | many | TRBJ1-5 | TRBV28
TGCAGCGTGCGACAGGGGGAGGATACGCAGTATTTT | CSVRQGEDTQYF | TRBD1 | . | TRBJ2-3 | TRBV29-1
TGTGCCAGCAGTTACGAGGCAGGGGGGATGGCTGAAGCTTTCTTT | CASSYEAGGMAEAFF | TRBD1 | many | TRBJ1-1 | TRBV6-6
TGTGCCAGCAGCCAAGCGTTAGCCCTACTCCTGAACGAGCAGTACTTC | CASSQALALLLNEQYF | . | . | TRBJ2-7 | TRBV3-1
TGTGCCAGCAGTTTTGAGGAGGATCAGCCCCAGCATTTT | CASSFEEDQPQHF | . | many | TRBJ1-5 | TRBV12-3/TRBV12-4
TGTGCCAGTAGTATTAACTCTGGGGCCAACGTCCTGACTTTC | CASSINSGANVLTF | . | . | TRBJ2-6 | TRBV19
TGCGCCAGCAGCGGATCTAGCGGGAGGGCCCGGATTGACAATGAGCAGTTCTTC | CASSGSSGRARIDNEQFF | TRBD2 | many | TRBJ2-1 | TRBV5-1
TGCGCCAGCAGCTTGGGGGCAGGGGGCCATGAGACCCAGTACTTC | CASSLGAGGHETQYF | TRBD1 | few | TRBJ2-5 | TRBV5-1
TGCGCCAGCAGCCTGCGACATGGGGGCGCGAACACTGAAGCTTTCTTT | CASSLRHGGANTEAFF | . | few | TRBJ1-1 | TRBV5-1